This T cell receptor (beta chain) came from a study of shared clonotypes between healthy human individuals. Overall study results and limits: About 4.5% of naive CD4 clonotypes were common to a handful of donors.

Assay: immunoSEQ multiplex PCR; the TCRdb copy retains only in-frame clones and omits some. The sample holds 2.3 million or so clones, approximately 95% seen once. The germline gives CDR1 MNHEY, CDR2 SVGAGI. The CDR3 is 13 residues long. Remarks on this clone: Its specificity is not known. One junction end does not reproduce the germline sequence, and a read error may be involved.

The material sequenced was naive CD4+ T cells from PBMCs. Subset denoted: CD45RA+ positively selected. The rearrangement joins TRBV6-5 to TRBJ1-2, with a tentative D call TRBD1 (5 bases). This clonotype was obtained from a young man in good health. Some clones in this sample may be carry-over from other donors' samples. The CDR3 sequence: CASSYQSRDSFIF. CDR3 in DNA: TGTGCCAGCAGTTACCAGTCCAGAGACAGCTTTATCTTC.